These T cell receptor beta chains were read from a single sample in a study of cytomegalovirus exposure and HLA in healthy donors. Clones were read by immunoSEQ multiplex PCR, and TCRdb kept only the in-frame ones, dropping some. The table has about 140,000 clones, over 60% seen once; the top ten hold 1.5% to 2%. The source material was PBMCs. The receptor set was obtained from a middle-aged man in good health and CMV-seronegative. Each CDR3 is given with its conserved first and last residue. The D gene is left open where the match is weak. Only part of the rows carry a size: once, few, many, or a class if the clone is expanded.

D gene	V gene	J gene	clone size	CDR3 protein	CDR3 DNA
NA	TRBV6-4	TRBJ2-1	NA	CAGRRGYEQFF	TGTGCCGGCCGGCGGGGCTATGAGCAGTTCTTC
TRBD1	TRBV7-9	TRBJ1-4	NA	CASSSPRGTGQEKLFF	TGTGCCAGCAGCTCACCCAGGGGGACAGGACAGGAGAAACTGTTTTTT
NA	TRBV10-3	TRBJ1-1	NA	CAISEAGYEAFF	TGTGCCATCAGTGAGGCAGGGTATGAAGCTTTCTTT
TRBD1	TRBV6-1	TRBJ2-6	NA	CASSVTGTGGGGANVLTF	TGTGCCAGCAGTGTCACCGGGACAGGGGGTGGTGGGGCCAACGTCCTGACTTTC
NA	TRBV29-1	TRBJ2-7	few	CSQRNYEQYF	TGCAGCCAGCGGAACTACGAGCAGTACTTC
TRBD1	TRBV19	TRBJ1-1	NA	CASSNGDRRYAEAFF	TGTGCCAGTAGTAATGGGGACAGACGATATGCTGAAGCTTTCTTT
NA	TRBV11-1	TRBJ2-5	once	CASSLGGRLQETQYF	TGTGCCAGCAGCTTAGGAGGGCGGCTCCAAGAGACCCAGTACTTC
TRBD2	TRBV27	TRBJ2-2	NA	CASSLAGGRDTGELFF	TGTGCCAGCAGTCTAGCGGGGGGGCGGGACACCGGGGAGCTGTTTTTT
TRBD1	TRBV4-3	TRBJ2-5	NA	CASSQVSSTGGEWSETQYF	TGCGCCAGCAGCCAAGTATCGTCCACAGGGGGCGAGTGGTCAGAGACCCAGTACTTC
NA	TRBV5-1	TRBJ2-3	NA	CASSRVVTGSTDTQYF	TGCGCCAGCAGCCGGGTCGTCACGGGAAGCACAGATACGCAGTATTTT
TRBD1	TRBV18	TRBJ1-5	NA	CASSPGTGRDQPQHF	TGTGCCAGCTCACCAGGGACAGGGAGAGACCAGCCCCAGCATTTT
NA	TRBV7-7	TRBJ2-2	NA	CASSLAGSAGELFF	TGTGCCAGCAGCTTAGCCGGGAGCGCCGGGGAGCTGTTTTTT
NA	TRBV4-2	TRBJ1-4	NA	CASSRQSNEKLFF	TGTGCCAGCAGTCGACAGAGTAATGAAAAACTGTTTTTT
TRBD1	TRBV27	TRBJ2-1	NA	CASSQGQVQNEQFF	TGTGCCAGCAGCCAGGGACAGGTTCAGAATGAGCAGTTCTTC
TRBD2	TRBV10-2	TRBJ2-7	NA	CASSESSGRSEQYF	TGCGCCAGCAGTGAGAGTAGCGGGAGGTCCGAGCAGTACTTC
NA	TRBV4-2	TRBJ2-2	NA	CASSQRDSLPGELFF	TGTGCCAGCAGCCAGCGCGACTCGCTCCCGGGGGAGCTGTTTTTT
NA	TRBV7-2	TRBJ2-7	NA	CASSLLRGTSYEQYF	TGTGCCAGCAGCTTACTCCGGGGGACCTCCTACGAGCAGTACTTC
TRBD1	TRBV6-5	TRBJ2-7	NA	CASSYSRDRGYEQYF	TGTGCCAGCAGTTACTCAAGGGACAGGGGCTACGAGCAGTACTTC
TRBD1	TRBV19	TRBJ2-7	few	CASSITGTGAHEQYF	TGTGCCAGTAGTATCACAGGGACAGGGGCACACGAGCAGTACTTC
NA	TRBV10-3	TRBJ2-2	once	CAITERQPTGELFF	TGTGCCATCACCGAGAGACAGCCTACCGGGGAGCTGTTTTTT
NA	TRBV5-6	TRBJ2-5	NA	CASSYASQETQYF	TGTGCCAGCAGCTACGCCAGCCAAGAGACCCAGTACTTC
NA	TRBV7-8	TRBJ2-7	NA	CVSKQKTAYEQYF	TGTGTTAGCAAGCAGAAGACGGCATACGAGCAGTACTTC
NA	TRBV28	TRBJ2-3	few	CASSFLAGTDTQYF	NA
NA	TRBV27	TRBJ2-7	few	CASSLSPFNQGEQYF	TGTGCCAGCAGTTTATCACCCTTTAACCAGGGCGAGCAGTACTTC
NA	TRBV29-1	TRBJ1-4	once	CSGREGRKLFF	TGCAGCGGGAGGGAGGGGAGAAAACTGTTTTTT
TRBD2	TRBV6-5	TRBJ2-1	NA	CASSYGGGYEQFF	TGTGCCAGCAGTTACGGGGGGGGGTATGAGCAGTTCTTC
NA	TRBV7-9	TRBJ1-4	NA	CSSSLAHGEASEKLFF	TGTTCCAGCAGCTTAGCGCATGGGGAGGCGAGTGAAAAACTGTTTTTT
NA	TRBV19	TRBJ2-5	few	CASSIADGETQYF	TGTGCCAGTAGTATAGCAGACGGGGAGACCCAGTACTTC
NA	TRBV4-2	TRBJ2-1	NA	CASSQVGGGNEQFF	TGTGCCAGCAGCCAAGTGGGAGGCGGAAATGAGCAGTTCTTC
TRBD1	TRBV4-3	TRBJ1-2	NA	CASSQERDRDYGYTF	TGCGCCAGCAGCCAAGAACGGGACAGGGATTATGGCTACACCTTC
NA	TRBV19	TRBJ2-5	NA	CASSGHPLGETQYF	TGTGCCAGTAGTGGACATCCTCTGGGGGAGACCCAGTACTTC
TRBD1	TRBV6-1	TRBJ2-7	NA	CASSPSTGGFYEQYF	TGTGCCAGCAGCCCTTCGACAGGGGGGTTCTACGAGCAGTACTTC
NA	TRBV9	TRBJ1-1	NA	CASSEWTDLRSTEAFF	TGTGCCAGCAGCGAATGGACAGATTTAAGGAGCACTGAAGCTTTCTTT
TRBD1	TRBV2	TRBJ2-2	NA	CASSEASQGAGELFF	TGTGCCAGCAGTGAAGCTTCTCAGGGGGCCGGGGAGCTGTTTTTT
NA	TRBV5-6	TRBJ2-7	NA	CASSIDSSPYEQYF	TGTGCCAGCAGCATCGACAGCTCCCCCTACGAGCAGTACTTC
TRBD1	TRBV6-5	TRBJ2-1	once	CASSYLAGGKFF	TGTGCCAGCAGTTACTTGGCAGGGGGCAAATTCTTC
TRBD2	TRBV6-1	TRBJ2-7	few	CASSEGGSYEQYF	TGTGCCAGCAGTGAGGGGGGGTCCTACGAGCAGTACTTC
TRBD1	TRBV6-5	TRBJ1-5	few	CASSQQGGGGQPQHF	TGTGCCAGCAGTCAACAGGGGGGCGGCGGACAGCCCCAGCATTTT
NA	TRBV27	TRBJ1-6	NA	CASSPRDIHNSPLHF	TGTGCCAGCAGTCCTCGGGACATACATAATTCACCCCTCCACTTT
TRBD2	TRBV5-1	TRBJ2-7	NA	CASSGGESEQYF	TGCGCCAGCAGCGGGGGGGAAAGCGAGCAGTACTTC
NA	TRBV27	TRBJ2-2	NA	CASTALKSTGELFF	TGTGCCAGCACTGCCTTGAAGAGCACCGGGGAGCTGTTTTTT
TRBD2	TRBV25-1	TRBJ2-7	NA	CASRAGGGSEQYF	TGTGCCAGCAGGGCCGGGGGGGGTAGCGAGCAGTACTTC
NA	TRBV5-6	TRBJ2-3	NA	CASSFEDTQYF	TGTGCCAGCAGCTTTGAGGATACGCAGTATTTT
TRBD1	TRBV10-3	TRBJ1-3	few	CAIADRGVSGNTIYF	TGTGCCATAGCGGACAGGGGCGTTTCTGGAAACACCATATATTTT
TRBD2	TRBV19	TRBJ2-1	few	CASSIVRGTSGAGEQFF	TGTGCCAGTAGTATAGTTAGGGGGACTAGCGGGGCAGGTGAGCAGTTCTTC
NA	TRBV4-2	TRBJ2-7	NA	CASSHGGGSSYEQYF	TGTGCCAGCAGCCATGGAGGGGGCTCCTCCTACGAGCAGTACTTC
NA	TRBV6-6	TRBJ2-2	few	CASSPRGSNTGELFF	TGTGCCAGCAGCCCCAGGGGTTCGAACACCGGGGAGCTGTTTTTT
TRBD1	TRBV10-3	TRBJ1-3	NA	CAISTGGSGNTIYF	TGTGCCATCAGTACAGGGGGCTCTGGAAACACCATATATTTT
TRBD1	TRBV6-1	TRBJ2-7	NA	CASSDVPGQGTHEQYF	TGTGCCAGCAGTGACGTACCGGGACAGGGAACCCACGAGCAGTACTTC
NA	TRBV6-6	TRBJ2-2	NA	CASSYSTGSGELFF	TGTGCCAGCAGTTACTCGACGGGGTCCGGGGAGCTGTTTTTT